These 24 T cell receptor beta chains share one sample of origin, sequenced in a study of cytomegalovirus exposure and HLA in healthy donors. It was with 60 Vbeta and 13 Jbeta primers that the PCR ran. Clones were read by immunoSEQ multiplex PCR, and TCRdb kept only the in-frame ones, dropping some. The table lists 200,000 or so clones, about 81% of them singletons. Sequenced: PBMCs. The receptors here all came from a woman aged 18-29 years in good health and CMV-seropositive.

A single count supports this clone. This chain joins TRBV2 and TRBJ1-1; TRBD1 aligns across 7 bases. The CDR3 runs 14 residues. V trimming: 6 bases; J trimming: 1 base; junction bases outside the gene matches: 5. Per germline, CDR1 SNHLY and CDR2 FYNNEI. Here the CDR3 reads CASSVGQTNTEAFF. Written as DNA, the CDR3 is TGTGCCAGCAGCGTGGGACAGACGAACACTGAAGCTTTCTTT.

This sequence joins TRBV7-9 and TRBJ2-1; D might be TRBD2 (6 bases). The ends were cut back, 5 bases at V and 8 bases at J, with 16 bases in the middle. The CDR3 totals 14 residues. Germline CDR1 is SEHNR and CDR2 is FQNEAQ (reference sequence). This chain's CDR3 is CASSAPGEGHEQFF. CDR3 coding DNA: TGTGCCAGCAGCGCCCCGGGGGAAGGCCATGAGCAGTTCTTC.

This clone was counted between two and nine times. This chain joins TRBV7-9 and TRBJ1-1; possibly TRBD1 for D (6 bases). This CDR3 comprises 15 residues. The V gene's germline CDR1 is SEHNR and CDR2 FQNEAQ (reference sequence). V dropped 4 bases and J dropped 3 bases, with 15 bases sitting between them. CDR3: CASSSLMGAHTEAFF. The CDR3 bases are TGTGCCAGCAGCTCCCTGATGGGGGCACACACTGAAGCTTTCTTT.

V usage is TRBV28 and J usage is TRBJ1-5; D unresolved. The CDR3 is 14 amino acids. V was clipped by 6 bases and J by 6 bases, with 15 bases between them. The germline gives CDR1 MDHEN, CDR2 SYDVKM. CDR3 in DNA: TGTGCCAGCAGGTTGATTCTAAGTACTCAGCCCCAGCATTTT. Amino acid sequence: CASRLILSTQPQHF.

The CDR3 DNA sequence: TGTGCCAGCAGCTCTAGCGGTGGATGGGGCACCGGGGAGCTGTTTTTT. The encoded protein is CASSSSGGWGTGELFF. This chain joins TRBV9 and TRBJ2-2; the match to TRBD2 covers 7 bases. There are 16 residues in the CDR3. Per germline, CDR1 SGDLS and CDR2 YYNGEE. The ends lost 4 bases at V and 4 bases at J; junction bases unmatched: 10. Looking up the rest from reference TRBV9 and TRBJ2-2 gives the full variable domain: DSGVTQTPKHLITATGQRVTLRCSPRSGDLSVYWYQQSLDQGLQFLIQYYNGEERAKGNILERFSAQQFPDLHSELNLSSLELGDSALYFCASSSSGGWGTGELFFGEGSRLTVL.

J is TRBJ1-1 and V is TRBV5-6, with D possibly matching TRBD1 (6 bases). Germline V CDR1 and CDR2: SGHDT, YYEEEE. Trimming took off 0 bases at V and 3 bases at J, with 15 bases between the two ends. The CDR3 spans 16 residues. The CDR3 spells CASSLGGGAYYTEAFF. As DNA, the CDR3 is TGTGCCAGCAGCTTGGGTGGGGGGGCCTACTACACTGAAGCTTTCTTT.

This sequence joins TRBV7-6 and TRBJ2-7, with TRBD2 matching 7 bases. V lost 0 bases, J lost 7 bases, and 9 bases stayed unmatched. The CDR3 totals 15 residues. Germline CDR1 and CDR2: SGHVS and FNYEAQ. CDR3: CASSLALSAGVEQYF. CDR3 nucleotide sequence: TGTGCCAGCAGCTTAGCGTTATCCGCGGGGGTTGAGCAGTACTTC.

The V and J genes are TRBV7-9 and TRBJ1-6, with D uncertain. In germline, CDR1 is SEHNR, CDR2 FQNEAQ (reference sequence). This CDR3 is 16 amino acids long. V lost 3 bases, J lost 9 bases, and 18 bases lay in between. CDR3 loop: CASSLFYRGIGSPLHF. For the CDR3, the DNA is TGTGCCAGCAGCTTGTTCTATCGGGGAATTGGTTCACCCCTCCACTTT.

The rearrangement uses TRBV21-1 and TRBJ1-1. TRBV21-1 is listed as a pseudogene. The CDR3 is 16 residues long. DNA for the CDR3: TGTGCCAGCAGCCCGCGGGGGGGGGCTTCGAACACTGAAGCTTTCTTT. Residues: CASSPRGGASNTEAFF.

The chain is built from TRBV5-5 and TRBJ1-5, with no clear D. Trimming left V 4 bases short and J 1 base short, with 18 bases between. Per the germline V gene, CDR1 is SGHKS and CDR2 is YYEKEE (reference sequence). This CDR3 contains 17 residues. This CDR3 is CASSPGPGVRSNQPQHF. Here the CDR3 DNA reads TGTGCCAGCAGCCCCGGACCGGGAGTGCGCAGCAATCAGCCCCAGCATTTT.

The chain carries TRBV5-4 and TRBJ1-1; D may be TRBD1 (6 bases). This CDR3 has 14 amino acids. Deletions cut 4 bases from V and 1 base from J, with 11 bases between. The germline V gene has CDR1 SGHNT and CDR2 YYREEE (reference sequence). The CDR3 loop is CASSPDRANTEAFF. The CDR3 DNA follows: TGTGCCAGCAGCCCGGACAGAGCGAACACTGAAGCTTTCTTT.

V is TRBV14 and J is TRBJ1-4; D gene unclear. This CDR3 has 12 residues. The germline gives CDR1 SGHDN, CDR2 FVKESK. With 4 bases removed from V and 12 bases from J, the gap between germline ends came to 12 bases. The CDR3 region has the DNA TGTGCCAGCAGCCCCGGGGTTTGGCAACTGTTTTTT. Its translation: CASSPGVWQLFF.

V gene TRBV18 combines with J gene TRBJ2-7, with a possible D match to TRBD2 (6 bases). There are 13 residues in the CDR3. Trimming pared 3 bases from V and 4 bases from J, leaving 10 bases between. Germline V gene data show CDR1 as KGHSH and CDR2 as LQKENI. In nucleotides, the CDR3 is TGTGCCAGCTCACCCGGGGACTCTTACGAGCAGTACGTC. Translated, it gives CASSPGDSYEQYV.

The chain is built from TRBV12-5 and TRBJ2-3; 8 bases agree with TRBD2. Germline CDR1 is LGHNT and CDR2 is FRNRAP. V was pared by 5 bases and J by 0 bases, with 1 base of the junction left unmatched. CDR3 size: 14 residues. CDR3 region: CASGPGGSTDTQYF. The CDR3 nucleotides are TGTGCTAGTGGTCCGGGGGGGAGCACAGATACGCAGTATTTT.

This chain links TRBV2 with TRBJ1-2; TRBD1 is a possible D gene (6 bases). Germline assignment: CDR1 SNHLY and CDR2 FYNNEI. This CDR3 is built from 13 residues. Trimming shortened V by 7 bases and J by 6 bases, and 15 bases separated the two germline ends. The DNA of the CDR3 is TGTGCCAGCACCCCCGACAGGAGCCATGGCTACACCTTC. This gives the protein CASTPDRSHGYTF.

The V and J genes are TRBV18 and TRBJ2-1, with TRBD2 matching over 12 bases. The CDR3 consists of 16 residues. The V segment lost 2 bases and the J segment 12 bases; nucleotides outside the gene matches: 11. Germline values: CDR1 KGHSH, CDR2 LQKENI. CDR3 nucleotides: TGTGCCAGCTCACCAGCTCTGGCTAGCGGGGGGGCCGTGCAGTTCTTC. Translation: CASSPALASGGAVQFF.

The V call is TRBV15, the J call TRBJ2-7; 10 bases map to TRBD1. This CDR3 spans 15 amino acids. Trimming took 11 bases from V and 5 from J; bases not matched to a gene: 15. In germline, CDR1 is LNHNV, CDR2 YYDKDF (reference sequence). In nucleotides, the CDR3 is TGTGCCTGGACAGGGGGAGGACCGGTTCGGAACGAGCAGTACTTC. It encodes CAWTGGGPVRNEQYF.

The chain combines TRBV15 with TRBJ1-5; D gene unclear. The CDR3 contains 13 residues. Germline values: CDR1 LNHNV, CDR2 YYDKDF (reference sequence). Deletions cut 8 bases from V and 4 bases from J, with 12 bases between. The CDR3 DNA is TGTGCCACCCAAGACATATTGAATCAGCCCCAGCATTTT. Its protein is CATQDILNQPQHF.

The CDR3 here is CASSHTRNYGYTF. CDR3 DNA sequence: TGTGCCAGCAGCCATACACGTAACTATGGCTACACCTTC. The chain links TRBV14 to TRBJ1-2; unclear D gene. V was pared by 3 bases and J by 1 base, with 6 bases between. The CDR3 extends over 13 amino acids. Germline CDR1 and CDR2: SGHDN and FVKESK.

The gene calls are TRBV11-2 and TRBJ2-3, with D possibly being TRBD1 (5 bases). Germline CDR1 is SGHAT and CDR2 is FQNNGV. Trimming removed 5 bases at V and 6 bases at J, with 12 bases between. This CDR3 has 13 amino acids. CDR3 residues: CASSPPGRDTQYF. The CDR3 nucleotides read TGTGCCAGCAGCCCCCCAGGGCGTGATACGCAGTATTTT.

This chain uses TRBV18 with TRBJ2-5; 7 positions match TRBD2. The germline CDR1 and CDR2 sequences are KGHSH and LQKENI. V was pared by 5 bases and J by 3 bases, with 9 bases of the junction left unmatched. This CDR3 has 15 residues. CDR3 amino acids: CASSMNSGGEETQYF. In DNA form, the CDR3 reads TGTGCCAGCTCAATGAATTCGGGGGGAGAAGAGACCCAGTACTTC.

DNA for the CDR3: TGTGCCAGCAGTGAATCGGGGGGCGCATATGGCTACACCTTC. Protein sequence: CASSESGGAYGYTF. V gene TRBV25-1 combines with J gene TRBJ1-2; possibly TRBD1 for D (6 bases). The CDR3 has 14 residues. V shed 1 base and J shed 5 bases, with 11 bases lying between them. Germline V gene lookup returns CDR1 MGHDK and CDR2 SYGVNS.

The rearrangement uses TRBV28 and TRBJ2-3, with 7 bases matching TRBD1. With V trimmed by 4 bases and J by 9 bases, 16 bases remained unmatched. CDR1 and CDR2 from the germline V gene are MDHEN and SYDVKM. The CDR3 consists of 16 residues. Here the CDR3 DNA reads TGTGCCAGCAGTTGGGGTAGGGGGCGTCAGGGGTACACGCAGTATTTT. Translated, it gives CASSWGRGRQGYTQYF.

For this clone: In the same sample, other DNA sequences code for this CDR3. CDR3 in DNA: TGTGCCAGCTCACCAGGACAGATGGCTAACTATGGCTACACCTTC. It codes for CASSPGQMANYGYTF. V gene TRBV18 combines with J gene TRBJ1-2; perhaps TRBD1 as D (6 bases). From germline, CDR1 is KGHSH and CDR2 LQKENI. CDR3 length: 15 amino acids. The V end was cut by 2 bases, the J end by 0 bases, with 10 bases between.